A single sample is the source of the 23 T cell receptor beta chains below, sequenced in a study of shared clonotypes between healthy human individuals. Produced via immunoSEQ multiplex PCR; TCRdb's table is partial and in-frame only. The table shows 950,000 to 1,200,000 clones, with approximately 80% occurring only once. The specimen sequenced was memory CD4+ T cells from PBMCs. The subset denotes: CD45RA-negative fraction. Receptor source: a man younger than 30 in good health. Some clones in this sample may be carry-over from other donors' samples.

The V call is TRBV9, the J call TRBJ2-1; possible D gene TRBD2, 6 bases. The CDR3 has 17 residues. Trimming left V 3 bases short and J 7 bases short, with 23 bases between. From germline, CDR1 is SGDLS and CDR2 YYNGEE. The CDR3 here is CASSAHSGAPGGNEQFF. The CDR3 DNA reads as TGTGCCAGCAGCGCCCACTCGGGAGCCCCCGGAGGTAATGAGCAGTTCTTC. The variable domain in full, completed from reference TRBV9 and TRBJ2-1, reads DSGVTQTPKHLITATGQRVTLRCSPRSGDLSVYWYQQSLDQGLQFLIQYYNGEERAKGNILERFSAQQFPDLHSELNLSSLELGDSALYFCASSAHSGAPGGNEQFFGPGTRLTVL.

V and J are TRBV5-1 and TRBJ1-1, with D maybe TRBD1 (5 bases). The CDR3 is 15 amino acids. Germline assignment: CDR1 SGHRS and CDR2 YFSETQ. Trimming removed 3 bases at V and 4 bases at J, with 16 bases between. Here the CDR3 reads CASSSGALAGTEAFF. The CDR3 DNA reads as TGCGCCAGCAGCTCCGGGGCCCTCGCGGGCACTGAAGCTTTCTTT.

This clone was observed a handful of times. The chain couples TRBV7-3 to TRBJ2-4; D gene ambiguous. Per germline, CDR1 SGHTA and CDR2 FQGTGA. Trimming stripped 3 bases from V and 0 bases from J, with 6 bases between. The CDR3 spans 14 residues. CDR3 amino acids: CASSFEVAKNIQYF. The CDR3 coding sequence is TGTGCCAGCAGCTTTGAGGTAGCCAAAAACATTCAGTACTTC.

The CDR3 is CASSWVTFTDTQYF. DNA of the CDR3: TGCGCCAGCAGCTGGGTGACATTCACAGATACGCAGTATTTT. The chain carries TRBV5-1 and TRBJ2-3, with unresolved D. The germline gives CDR1 SGHRS, CDR2 YFSETQ. Trimming removed 3 bases from V and 2 bases from J, with 10 bases in between. The CDR3 sequence is 14 residues long.

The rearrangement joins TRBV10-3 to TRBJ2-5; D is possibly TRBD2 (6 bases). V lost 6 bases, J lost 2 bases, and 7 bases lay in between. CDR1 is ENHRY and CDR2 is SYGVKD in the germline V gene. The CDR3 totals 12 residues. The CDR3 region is CAIRGTQETQYF. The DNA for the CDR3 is TGTGCCATCAGGGGGACTCAAGAGACCCAGTACTTC.

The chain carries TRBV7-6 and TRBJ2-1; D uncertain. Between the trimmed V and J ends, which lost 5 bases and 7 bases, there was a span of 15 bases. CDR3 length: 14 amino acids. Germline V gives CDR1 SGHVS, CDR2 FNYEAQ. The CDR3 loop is CASSTTLLLNEQFF. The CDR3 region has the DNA TGTGCCAGCAGCACAACTCTACTACTGAATGAGCAGTTCTTC.

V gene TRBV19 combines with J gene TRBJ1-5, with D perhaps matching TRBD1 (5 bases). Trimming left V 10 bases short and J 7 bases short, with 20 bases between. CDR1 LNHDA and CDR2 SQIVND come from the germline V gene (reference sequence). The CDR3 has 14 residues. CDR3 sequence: CATGHRGKGQPQHF. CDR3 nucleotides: TGTGCCACCGGCCATCGGGGGAAGGGACAGCCCCAGCATTTT.

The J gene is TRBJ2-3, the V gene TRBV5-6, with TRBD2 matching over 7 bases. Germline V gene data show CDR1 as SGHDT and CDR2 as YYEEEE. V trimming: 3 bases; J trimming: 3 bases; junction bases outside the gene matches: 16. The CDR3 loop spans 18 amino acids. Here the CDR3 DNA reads TGTGCCAGCAGCTCTATTTTCGAGCGGGGCGGAAAGACAGATACGCAGTATTTT. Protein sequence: CASSSIFERGGKTDTQYF.

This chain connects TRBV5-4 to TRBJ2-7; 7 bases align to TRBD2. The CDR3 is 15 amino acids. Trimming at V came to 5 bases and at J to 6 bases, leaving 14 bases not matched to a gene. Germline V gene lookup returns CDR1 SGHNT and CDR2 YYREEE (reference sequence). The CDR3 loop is CASRGGGTSPLEQYF. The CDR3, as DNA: TGTGCCAGCAGGGGGGGAGGGACCAGCCCCCTCGAGCAGTACTTC. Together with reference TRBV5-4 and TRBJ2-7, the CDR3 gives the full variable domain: ETGVTQSPTHLIKTRGQQVTLRCSSQSGHNTVSWYQQALGQGPQFIFQYYREEENGRGNFPPRFSGLQFPNYSSELNVNALELDDSALYLCASRGGGTSPLEQYFGPGTRLTVT.

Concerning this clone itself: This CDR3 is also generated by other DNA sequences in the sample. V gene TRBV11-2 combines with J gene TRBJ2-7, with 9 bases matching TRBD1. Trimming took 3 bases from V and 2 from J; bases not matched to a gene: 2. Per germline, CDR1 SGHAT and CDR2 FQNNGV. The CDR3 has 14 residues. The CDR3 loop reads CASSLGQGPYEQYF. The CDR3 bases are TGTGCCAGCAGCTTGGGACAGGGACCCTACGAGCAGTACTTC.

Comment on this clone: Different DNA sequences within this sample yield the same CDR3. The CDR3 region has the DNA TGTGCCAGCTCACCGCCGACAGGGGAAGGGACTGAAGCTTTCTTT. The encoded protein is CASSPPTGEGTEAFF. The chain links TRBV18 to TRBJ1-1, with 8 bases fitting TRBD1. Unmatched junction bases numbered 8, after V lost 3 bases and J lost 5 bases. There are 15 residues in the CDR3. CDR1 and CDR2 from the germline V gene are KGHSH and LQKENI.

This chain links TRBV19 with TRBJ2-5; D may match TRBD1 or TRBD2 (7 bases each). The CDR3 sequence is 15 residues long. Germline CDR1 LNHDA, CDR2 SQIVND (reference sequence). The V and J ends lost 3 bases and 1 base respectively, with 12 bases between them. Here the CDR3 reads CASSIGRDSQETQYF. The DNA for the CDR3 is TGTGCCAGTAGTATTGGGAGGGACAGCCAAGAGACCCAGTACTTC. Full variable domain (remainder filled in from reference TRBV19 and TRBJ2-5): DGGITQSPKYLFRKEGQNVTLSCEQNLNHDAMYWYRQDPGQGLRLIYYSQIVNDFQKGDIAEGYSVSREKKESFPLTVTSAQKNPTAFYLCASSIGRDSQETQYFGPGTRLLVL.

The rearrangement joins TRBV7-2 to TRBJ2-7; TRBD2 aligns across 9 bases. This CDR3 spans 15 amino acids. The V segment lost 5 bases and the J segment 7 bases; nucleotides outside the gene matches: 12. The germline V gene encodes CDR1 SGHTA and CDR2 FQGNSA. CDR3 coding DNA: TGTGCCAGCAGCGTCAAGACTAGCGGAGGGTGGGAGCAGTACTTC. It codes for CASSVKTSGGWEQYF.

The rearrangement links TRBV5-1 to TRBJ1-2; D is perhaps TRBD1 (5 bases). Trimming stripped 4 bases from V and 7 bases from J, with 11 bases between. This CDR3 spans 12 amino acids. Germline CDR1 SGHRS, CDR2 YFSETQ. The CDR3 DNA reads TGCGCCAGCAGCGTGCCGAGGGGTGGCTACACCTTC. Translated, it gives CASSVPRGGYTF.

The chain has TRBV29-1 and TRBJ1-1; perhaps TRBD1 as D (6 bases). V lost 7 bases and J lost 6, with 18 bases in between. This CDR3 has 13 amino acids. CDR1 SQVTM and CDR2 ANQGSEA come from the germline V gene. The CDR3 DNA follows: TGCAGCGCCGTGGACAGCTTCGACGCTGAAGCTTTCTTT. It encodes CSAVDSFDAEAFF.

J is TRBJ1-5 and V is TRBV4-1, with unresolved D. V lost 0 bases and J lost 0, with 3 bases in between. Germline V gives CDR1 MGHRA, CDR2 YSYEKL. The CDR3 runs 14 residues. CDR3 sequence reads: CASSQEGSNQPQHF. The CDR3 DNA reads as TGCGCCAGCAGCCAAGAAGGTAGCAATCAGCCCCAGCATTTT.

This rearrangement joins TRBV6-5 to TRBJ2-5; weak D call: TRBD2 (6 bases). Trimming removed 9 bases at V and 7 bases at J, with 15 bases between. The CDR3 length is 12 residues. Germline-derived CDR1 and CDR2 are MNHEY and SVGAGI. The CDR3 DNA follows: TGTGCCAGTTGGAGGGAAGGTGGGACCCAGTACTTC. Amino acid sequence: CASWREGGTQYF.

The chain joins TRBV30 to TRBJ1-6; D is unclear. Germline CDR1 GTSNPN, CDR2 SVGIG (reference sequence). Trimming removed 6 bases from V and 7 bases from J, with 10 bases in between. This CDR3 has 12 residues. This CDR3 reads CACTWHNSPLHF. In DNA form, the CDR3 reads TGTGCCTGCACCTGGCACAATTCACCCCTCCACTTT.

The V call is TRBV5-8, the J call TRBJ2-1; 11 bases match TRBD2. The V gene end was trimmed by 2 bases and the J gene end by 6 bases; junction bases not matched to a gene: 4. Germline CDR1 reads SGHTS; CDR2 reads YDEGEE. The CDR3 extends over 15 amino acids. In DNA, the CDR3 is TGTGCCAGCAGCTTAGGTCTAGCGGGAGGCAATGAGCAGTTCTTC. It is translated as CASSLGLAGGNEQFF. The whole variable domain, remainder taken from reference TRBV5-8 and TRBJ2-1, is EAGVTQSPTHLIKTRGQQATLRCSPISGHTSVYWYQQALGLGLQFLLWYDEGEERNRGNFPPRFSGRQFPNYSSELNVNALELEDSALYLCASSLGLAGGNEQFFGPGTRLTVL.

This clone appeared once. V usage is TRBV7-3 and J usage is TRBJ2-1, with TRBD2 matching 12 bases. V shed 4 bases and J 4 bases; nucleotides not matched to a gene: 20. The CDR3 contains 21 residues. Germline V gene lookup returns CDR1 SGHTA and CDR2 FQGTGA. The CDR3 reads CASSSRIGLAGGPRWYNEQFF. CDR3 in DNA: TGTGCCAGCAGCTCAAGGATCGGGCTAGCGGGAGGGCCGAGGTGGTACAATGAGCAGTTCTTC.

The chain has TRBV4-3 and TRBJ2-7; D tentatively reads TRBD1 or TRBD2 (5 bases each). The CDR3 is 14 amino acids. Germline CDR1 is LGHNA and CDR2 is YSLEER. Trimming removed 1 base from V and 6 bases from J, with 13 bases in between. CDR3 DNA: TGCGCCAGCAGCCAAGTGTTCTGGGGGAGCGAGCAGTACTTC. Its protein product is CASSQVFWGSEQYF.

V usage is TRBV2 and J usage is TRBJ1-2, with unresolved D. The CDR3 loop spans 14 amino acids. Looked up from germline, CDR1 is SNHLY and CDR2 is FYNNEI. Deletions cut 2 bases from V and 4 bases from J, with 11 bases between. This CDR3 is CASSERARAYGYTF. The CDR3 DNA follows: TGTGCCAGCAGTGAACGGGCGCGGGCCTATGGCTACACCTTC.

The CDR3 reads CASRSGPNYGYTF. The CDR3 DNA follows: TGTGCCAGCAGGTCTGGCCCCAACTATGGCTACACCTTC. The chain employs TRBV28 and TRBJ1-2; unclear D gene. The CDR3 is 13 residues long. Germline values: CDR1 MDHEN, CDR2 SYDVKM. V was shortened by 6 bases and J by 2 bases, with 10 bases between the two germline ends.